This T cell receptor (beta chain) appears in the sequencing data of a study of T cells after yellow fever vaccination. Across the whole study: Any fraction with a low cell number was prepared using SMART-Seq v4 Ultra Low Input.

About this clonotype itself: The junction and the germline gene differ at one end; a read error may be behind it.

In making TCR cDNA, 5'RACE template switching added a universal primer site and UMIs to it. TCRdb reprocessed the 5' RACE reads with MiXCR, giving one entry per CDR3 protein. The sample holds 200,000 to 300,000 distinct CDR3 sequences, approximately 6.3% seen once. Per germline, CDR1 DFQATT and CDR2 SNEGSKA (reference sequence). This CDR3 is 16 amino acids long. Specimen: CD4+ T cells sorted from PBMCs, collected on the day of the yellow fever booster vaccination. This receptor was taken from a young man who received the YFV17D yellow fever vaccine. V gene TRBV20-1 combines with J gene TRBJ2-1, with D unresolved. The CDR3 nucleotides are TGCTGTGCTAGAGATCGTTACTCCAGCTCCTACAATGAGCAGTTCTTC. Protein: CCARDRYSSSYNEQFF.